This is a list of T cell receptor beta chains from one sample in a study of cytomegalovirus exposure and HLA in healthy donors. Libraries were prepared by immunoSEQ multiplex PCR; TCRdb keeps only in-frame clonotypes and omits some of them. This sample's table has 45,000 to 55,000 clones. Sequencing was performed on PBMCs. These receptors were collected from a man aged 40-55 years in good health and CMV-seropositive. Both conserved end residues are part of each CDR3. D genes are given only for firm matches. Only some rows state a clone size, as once, few, many or a class for expanded clones.

D gene | clone size | J gene | V gene | CDR3 DNA | CDR3 protein
TRBD2 | NA | TRBJ2-1 | TRBV7-9 | TGTGCCAGCAGCCCCAGGACTAGCGGGTACAATGAGCAGTTCTTC | CASSPRTSGYNEQFF
NA | NA | TRBJ2-4 | TRBV6-5 | TGTGCCAGCTCCTTCGGGGGGCTTGAAAACATTCAGTACTTC | CASSFGGLENIQYF
NA | NA | TRBJ2-5 | TRBV19 | TGTGCCAGTAGCCAGGGGATAGGGAAGACCCAGTACTTC | CASSQGIGKTQYF
NA | NA | TRBJ1-1 | TRBV7-9 | TGTGCCAGCACTTCACAGGGTATGACTGAAGCTTTCTTT | CASTSQGMTEAFF
TRBD2 | NA | TRBJ2-7 | TRBV28 | TGTGCCAGCAGTTTAGTAGCGGGAGGGCCTCACGAGCAGTACTTC | CASSLVAGGPHEQYF
NA | NA | TRBJ1-6 | TRBV10-2 | TGCGCCGGCAGTGATCCTCCAGGGGCCTCCTATAATTCACCCCTCCACTTT | CAGSDPPGASYNSPLHF
TRBD1 | NA | TRBJ2-5 | TRBV9 | TGTGCCAGCAGCGCCCCGGGACAGCAAGAGACCCAGTACTTC | CASSAPGQQETQYF
TRBD1 | medium-sized | TRBJ2-4 | TRBV7-9 | TGTGCCAGCAGCCCGGGACAGGAAATTAACATTCAGTACTTC | CASSPGQEINIQYF
TRBD2 | NA | TRBJ2-7 | TRBV2 | TGTGCCAGCAGTGAAGAGACTAGCGGGAGTAGATCCTACGAGCAGTACTTC | CASSEETSGSRSYEQYF
TRBD2 | NA | TRBJ2-7 | TRBV6-6 | TGTGCCAGCACCCTAACTAGCGGGGGTTTTGGAGAGCAGTACTTC | CASTLTSGGFGEQYF
TRBD2 | NA | TRBJ2-3 | TRBV29-1 | TGCAGTGCCGTTAGCGGGAGGGCCCTCACGGCAGATACGCAGTATTTT | CSAVSGRALTADTQYF
TRBD1 | NA | TRBJ2-3 | TRBV4-1 | TGCGCCAGCAGCCAAGATTGGACAGGGAGGGATACGCAGTATTTT | CASSQDWTGRDTQYF
NA | NA | TRBJ2-1 | TRBV19 | TGTGCCAGTAGTAGGGACATGTACAATGAGCAGTTCTTC | CASSRDMYNEQFF
TRBD2 | NA | TRBJ2-4 | TRBV14 | TGTGCCAGCAGCCAAGATATGGCTAGCGGGACTAAAAACATTCAGTACTTC | CASSQDMASGTKNIQYF
TRBD1 | NA | TRBJ1-2 | TRBV28 | TGTGCCAGCAGTTTTCCTGTGGGACAGGGGAACTATGGCTACACCTTC | CASSFPVGQGNYGYTF
TRBD1 | NA | TRBJ2-7 | TRBV2 | TGTGCCAGCACCTCGGGACAGACAGACTACGAGCAGTACTTC | CASTSGQTDYEQYF
NA | NA | TRBJ1-1 | TRBV2 | TGTGCCAGCAGTGAGCGGGGGGGACGGATGAACACTGAAGCTTTCTTT | CASSERGGRMNTEAFF
TRBD1 | NA | TRBJ2-3 | TRBV15 | TGTGCCACCAGCAGAGGAGGGACAGGGAGGGGCACAGATACGCAGTATTTT | CATSRGGTGRGTDTQYF
NA | NA | TRBJ2-5 | TRBV6-5 | TGTGCCAGCAGTTACTCGAGAGGGGGAGAGACCCAGTACTTC | CASSYSRGGETQYF
NA | NA | TRBJ1-2 | TRBV6-5 | TGTGCCAGCAGTTTGGACCGACAGACTCCTGCGGGGGGCTACACCTTC | CASSLDRQTPAGGYTF
TRBD1 | NA | TRBJ2-7 | TRBV5-3 | TGTGCCAGAAGCCCTCGGACAGGGGGCGAACAACGGGAAAGCTCCTACGAGCAGTACTTC | CARSPRTGGEQRESSYEQYF
TRBD2 | NA | TRBJ2-1 | TRBV4-3 | TGCGCCAGCAGCCAAGAAACCGGGGGAACTAGCGGGGGTCGAAAGTTCTTC | CASSQETGGTSGGRKFF
NA | NA | TRBJ2-7 | TRBV5-6 | TGTGCCAGCAGCTTGGACCTACAGGGCAACGAGCAGTACTTC | CASSLDLQGNEQYF
NA | NA | TRBJ2-5 | TRBV7-9 | TGTGCCAGCAGCCCCAGGGGATCCCAAGAGACCCAGTACTTC | CASSPRGSQETQYF
TRBD1 | NA | TRBJ1-1 | TRBV5-1 | TGCGCCAGCTTCGGGCAGGGGGACACTGAAGCTTTCTTT | CASFGQGDTEAFF
NA | NA | TRBJ1-2 | TRBV6-5 | TGTGCCAGCAGTTTAACAGGGATCGACTATGGCTACACCTTC | CASSLTGIDYGYTF
NA | NA | TRBJ2-3 | TRBV6-1 | TGTGCCAGCTCCCTTACGGGGGCAGATACGCAGTATTTT | CASSLTGADTQYF
NA | NA | TRBJ1-6 | TRBV19 | TGTGCCAGTAATGTCCCGGGGAATTCACCCCTCCACTTT | CASNVPGNSPLHF
TRBD1 | NA | TRBJ2-2 | TRBV5-1 | TGCGCCAGCAAGGCAGGGGGCAACACCGGGGAGCTGTTTTTT | CASKAGGNTGELFF
NA | NA | TRBJ1-2 | TRBV28 | TGTGCCAGCACCCTAAGGGGTAACTATGGCTACACCTTC | CASTLRGNYGYTF
NA | NA | TRBJ1-2 | TRBV6-5 | TGTGCCAGCAGTTACGCGGCGGCTGTCCATATCAAATTCTTC | CASSYAAAVHIKFF
NA | NA | TRBJ2-7 | TRBV30 | TGTGCCTGGAATCCGGGGAGCTCCTACGAGCAGTACTTC | CAWNPGSSYEQYF
TRBD1 | NA | TRBJ1-1 | TRBV2 | TGTGCCAGCACGACAGGGGACACTGAAGCTTTCTTT | CASTTGDTEAFF
NA | NA | TRBJ2-1 | TRBV5-1 | TGCGCCAGCAGCTTGCTGTCTGAGGGTTACAATGAGCAGTTCTTC | CASSLLSEGYNEQFF
TRBD2 | NA | TRBJ2-3 | TRBV30 | TGTGCCTGGCGTCTAGCGGGGGTGGATACGCAGTATTTT | CAWRLAGVDTQYF
NA | NA | TRBJ2-3 | TRBV28 | TGTGCCAGCAGTCCAGGCGAGCGGAGCTTCACAGATACGCAGTATTTT | CASSPGERSFTDTQYF
TRBD2 | NA | TRBJ2-1 | TRBV5-1 | TGCGCCAGCAGCCCTATACTAGCGGGCGGCTACAATGAGCAGTTCTTC | CASSPILAGGYNEQFF